The present T cell receptor (beta chain) was sequenced within a study of beta chain bispecific antibodies for T cell cancers. Study in general: HPB-ALL carried surface TRBV5-5, while Jurkat carried TRBV12-3.

TCRdb reprocessed the 5' RACE reads with MiXCR, giving one entry per CDR3 protein. Of roughly 19,000 distinct CDR3 sequences in the sample, approximately 2% were seen once. Blood mononuclear cells were expanded for three to four days using either OKT3 anti-CD3 antibody or CD3/CD28 beads. Jurkat-T cell coculture with anti-TRBV12, compared with an anti-CD19 control. Per the germline V gene, CDR1 is MDHEN and CDR2 is SYDVKM. The CDR3 runs to 15 residues. Trimming cost V 10 bases and J 2 bases; bases outside gene matches: 11. This clonotype has at least ten counts. The antigen remains unidentified. Study observations and caveats: TRBV5-6, highly similar to TRBV5-5, is cross-recognized by anti-TRBV5-5 antibody. Anti-TRBV12 exposure, compared with anti-CD19, reduced the TRBV12-3 proportion of TRBV signal by about 99%. Most targeted TRBV signal came from the leukemia cell line cells, not normal T cells.

The sample was healthy donor T cells cultured with leukemia cells, taken from a culture containing a bispecific antibody targeting TCR Vbeta12. The receptor comes from a human donor in good health. Some clones in this sample may be carry-over from other donors' samples. This chain uses TRBV28 with TRBJ2-4; 7 bases map to TRBD1. CDR3 sequence reads: CATRGEGATKNIQYF. CDR3 bases: TGTGCCACCCGGGGAGAGGGGGCGACCAAAAACATTCAGTACTTC.